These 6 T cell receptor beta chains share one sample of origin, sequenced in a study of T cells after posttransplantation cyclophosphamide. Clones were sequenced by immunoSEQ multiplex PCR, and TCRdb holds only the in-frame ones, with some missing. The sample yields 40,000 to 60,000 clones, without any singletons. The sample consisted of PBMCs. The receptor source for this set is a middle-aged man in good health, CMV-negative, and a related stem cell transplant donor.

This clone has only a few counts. This CDR3 is CSVELASSYEQYF. CDR3 sequence (DNA): TGCAGCGTTGAACTAGCGTCCTCCTACGAGCAGTACTTC. The chain employs TRBV29-1 and TRBJ2-5, with D possibly being TRBD2 (6 bases). The last part of the DNA fits TRBJ2-7 better; the J call may be wrong. The CDR3 spans 13 residues. Germline lookup yields CDR1 SQVTM and CDR2 ANQGSEA.

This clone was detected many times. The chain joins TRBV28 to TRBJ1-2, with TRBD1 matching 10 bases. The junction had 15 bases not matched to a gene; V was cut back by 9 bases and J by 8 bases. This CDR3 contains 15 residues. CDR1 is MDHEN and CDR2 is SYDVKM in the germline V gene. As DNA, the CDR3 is TGTGCCAGTACGAATCCGGGACAGGGGTTAGTAGGCTACACCTTC. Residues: CASTNPGQGLVGYTF.

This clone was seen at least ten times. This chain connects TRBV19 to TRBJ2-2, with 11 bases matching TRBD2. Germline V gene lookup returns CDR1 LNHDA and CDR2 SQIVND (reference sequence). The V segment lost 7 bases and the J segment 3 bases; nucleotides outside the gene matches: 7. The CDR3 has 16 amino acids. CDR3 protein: CASTVTSGSDTGELFF. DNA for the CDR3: TGTGCCAGTACCGTTACTAGCGGGAGTGACACCGGGGAGCTGTTTTTT.

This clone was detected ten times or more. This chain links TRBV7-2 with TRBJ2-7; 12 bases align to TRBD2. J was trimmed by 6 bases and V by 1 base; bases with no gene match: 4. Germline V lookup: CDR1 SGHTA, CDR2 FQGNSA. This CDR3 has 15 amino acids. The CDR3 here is CASSLDSSGRVEQYF. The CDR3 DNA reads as TGTGCCAGCAGCTTAGATTCTAGCGGGAGGGTCGAGCAGTACTTC.

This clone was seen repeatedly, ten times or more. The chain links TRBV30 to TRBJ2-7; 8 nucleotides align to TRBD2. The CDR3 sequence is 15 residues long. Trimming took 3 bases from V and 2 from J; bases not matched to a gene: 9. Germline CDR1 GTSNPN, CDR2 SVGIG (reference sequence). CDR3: CAWRNGLAVTYEQYF. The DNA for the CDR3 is TGTGCCTGGAGGAATGGACTAGCCGTCACCTACGAGCAGTACTTC.

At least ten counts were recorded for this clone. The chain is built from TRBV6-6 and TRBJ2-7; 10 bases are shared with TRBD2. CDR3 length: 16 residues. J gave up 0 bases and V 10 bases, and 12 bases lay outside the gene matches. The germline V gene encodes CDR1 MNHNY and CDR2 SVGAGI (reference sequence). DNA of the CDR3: TGTGCCACCGTCCCGGGACTAGCGCCTAGCTCCTACGAGCAGTACTTC. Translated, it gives CATVPGLAPSSYEQYF.